One sample yielded the 5 T cell receptor beta chains listed below, sequenced in a study of blood T cell repertoires in COVID-19. The method was immunoSEQ multiplex PCR; TCRdb's version includes in-frame clones alone and lacks a portion of them. Of tens of thousands of clones listed, about 86% are singletons. The sample comprised peripheral blood. The origin of the receptors is a woman in her 70s with acute or convalescent COVID-19.

This rearrangement joins TRBV21-1 to TRBJ1-3. TRBV21-1 is assigned pseudogene status. CDR3 length: 20 residues. The DNA of the CDR3 is TGTGCCAGCAGCAGGGGGGATCAAACACCGGGCCAAGCCTCTGGAAACACCATATATTTT. It encodes CASSRGDQTPGQASGNTIYF.

The rearrangement links TRBV7-8 to TRBJ2-1; 9 bases align to TRBD2. The length of the CDR3 is 15 residues. V trimming: 4 bases; J trimming: 4 bases; junction bases outside the gene matches: 5. CDR1 and CDR2 from the germline V gene are SGHVS and FQNEAQ. CDR3 DNA sequence: TGTGCCAGCAGCTCGGCTAGCGGGGATTACAATGAGCAGTTCTTC. Protein: CASSSASGDYNEQFF. Full variable domain (outside the CDR3, taken from reference TRBV7-8 and TRBJ2-1): GAGVSQSPRYKVAKRGQDVALRCDPISGHVSLFWYQQALGQGPEFLTYFQNEAQLDKSGLPSDRFFAERPEGSVSTLKIQRTQQEDSAVYLCASSSASGDYNEQFFGPGTRLTVL.

The rearrangement links TRBV30 to TRBJ2-7; 11 bases are a match to TRBD1. Germline lookup yields CDR1 GTSNPN and CDR2 SVGIG (reference sequence). The CDR3 runs to 14 residues. V gave up 4 bases and J gave up 4 bases; unmatched junction bases: 6. The CDR3, as DNA: TGTGCCTGGAAGAGGGGACAGGGGGGTTACGAGCAGTACTTC. Protein sequence: CAWKRGQGGYEQYF. Based on the CDR3 plus reference TRBV30 and TRBJ2-7, the full variable domain is SQTIHQWPATLVQPVGSPLSLECTVEGTSNPNLYWYRQAAGRGLQLLFYSVGIGQISSEVPQNLSASRPQDRQFILSSKKLLLSDSGFYLCAWKRGQGGYEQYFGPGTRLTVT.

The chain joins TRBV18 to TRBJ2-7; 9 bases are a match to TRBD2. This CDR3 has 16 residues. V gave up 2 bases and J gave up 0 bases; unmatched junction bases: 5. Per the germline V gene, CDR1 is KGHSH and CDR2 is LQKENI. The CDR3 nucleotides are TGTGCCAGCTCACCATTCGAGCGGGAGGACTCCTACGAGCAGTACTTC. It is translated as CASSPFEREDSYEQYF. The complete variable domain, with remaining parts taken from reference TRBV18 and TRBJ2-7, reads NAGVMQNPRHLVRRRGQEARLRCSPMKGHSHVYWYRQLPEEGLKFMVYLQKENIIDESGMPKERFSAEFPKEGPSILRIQQVVRGDSAAYFCASSPFEREDSYEQYFGPGTRLTVT.

The chain has TRBV13 and TRBJ2-3, with TRBD1 matching 8 bases. In germline, CDR1 is PRHDT, CDR2 FYEKMQ (reference sequence). V was clipped by 5 bases and J by 2 bases; unmatched bases: 9. This CDR3 comprises 16 residues. The CDR3 coding sequence is TGTGCCAGCAGCATGAGGACAGGGTACGACACAGATACGCAGTATTTT. Translation gives CASSMRTGYDTDTQYF.